These T cell receptor beta chains were read from a single sample in a study of T cell responses to AZD1222 COVID-19 vaccine. Repertoires were generated with immunoSEQ multiplex PCR, while TCRdb's copy carries only in-frame clones and drops some. The sample has 100,000 to 150,000 clones; around 87% are singletons. The source was peripheral blood, collected on day 0 of AZD1222 vaccination. These receptors came from an adult in good health. CDR3s include the opening cysteine and the closing phenylalanine or tryptophan. D genes are given only for firm matches. Where a row states a size, it is once, few, many or the class of an expanded clone; other rows omit it.

size	D	V	J	CDR3	DNA
NA	NA	TRBV9	TRBJ2-2	CASSATEVPGELFF	TGTGCCAGCAGCGCGACAGAAGTCCCCGGGGAGCTGTTTTTT
NA	TRBD1	TRBV5-1	TRBJ1-6	CASSAGTGSKSPLHF	TGCGCCAGCAGCGCCGGGACAGGGTCAAAGTCACCCCTCCACTTT
NA	NA	TRBV28	TRBJ1-5	CASTKQGRQPQHF	TGTGCCAGCACTAAACAGGGAAGGCAGCCCCAGCATTTT
NA	NA	TRBV12-5	TRBJ1-3	CASDILEGNSGNTIYF	TGTGCTAGTGACATTCTTGAGGGAAACTCTGGAAACACCATATATTTT
NA	NA	TRBV29-1	TRBJ1-1	CSVGKTRNTEAFF	TGCAGCGTTGGGAAGACGAGGAACACTGAAGCTTTCTTT
NA	NA	TRBV6-5	TRBJ2-2	CASSLLVTGELFF	TGTGCCAGCAGCTTACTAGTGACCGGGGAGCTGTTTTTT
once	NA	TRBV18	TRBJ1-6	CASSPPGDLSPLHF	TGTGCCAGCTCACCACCGGGGGATCTTTCACCCCTCCACTTT
NA	NA	TRBV2	TRBJ1-2	CASSLESNYGYTF	TGTGCCAGCAGCCTAGAGAGTAACTATGGCTACACCTTC
NA	NA	TRBV5-1	TRBJ1-2	CASSLDGTLYGYTF	TGCGCCAGCAGCTTGGATGGAACCCTCTATGGCTACACCTTC
once	NA	TRBV5-4	TRBJ1-3	CASSQGPGPGNTIYF	TGTGCCAGCAGCCAAGGCCCTGGACCCGGAAACACCATATATTTT
NA	NA	TRBV10-3	TRBJ1-1	CAISESAGNTEAFF	TGTGCCATCAGTGAGTCGGCCGGGAACACTGAAGCTTTCTTT
NA	TRBD1	TRBV28	TRBJ2-7	CASSSDRVVF	TGTGCCAGCAGCTCGGACAGGGTAGTCTTC
NA	NA	TRBV21-1	TRBJ1-6	CASNRDSPLHF	TGTGCCAGCAACCGGGATTCACCCCTCCACTTT
NA	NA	TRBV3-1/TRBV3-2	TRBJ2-1	CATLGGRSSYNEQFF	TGTGCCACCCTGGGAGGTCGGAGCTCCTACAATGAGCAGTTCTTC
NA	NA	TRBV7-9	TRBJ1-2	CASSYTGPTYGYTF	TGTGCCAGCAGCTATACCGGGCCGACCTATGGCTACACCTTC
once	TRBD2	TRBV6-5	TRBJ2-7	CASSYTTGTNEQYF	TGTGCCAGCAGTTACACAACCGGGACTAACGAGCAGTACTTC
NA	NA	TRBV18	TRBJ2-3	CASSRVGSPSTDTQYF	TGTGCCAGCTCACGAGTTGGCTCCCCAAGCACAGATACGCAGTATTTT
NA	NA	TRBV7-8	TRBJ1-3	CASSLDRGGYGNTIYF	TGTGCCAGCAGCTTGGATAGAGGGGGTTATGGAAACACCATATATTTT
NA	NA	TRBV4-3	TRBJ1-2	CASSQDTNVLNYGYTF	TGCGCCAGCAGCCAAGACACGAACGTCCTTAACTATGGCTACACCTTC
NA	NA	TRBV5-6	TRBJ2-7	CASSFPGPYEQYF	TGTGCCAGCAGCTTCCCAGGGCCCTACGAGCAGTACTTC
NA	NA	TRBV19	TRBJ1-5	CASSINRAGGNQPQHF	TGTGCCAGTAGTATCAACAGGGCGGGCGGCAATCAGCCCCAGCATTTT
NA	NA	TRBV3-1/TRBV3-2	TRBJ2-5	CASSQDPETQYF	TGTGCCAGCAGCCAAGATCCCGAGACCCAGTACTTC
NA	NA	TRBV19	TRBJ1-5	CASSIPAREGYQPQHF	TGTGCCAGTAGTATACCCGCCAGGGAGGGATATCAGCCCCAGCATTTT
NA	NA	TRBV10-2	TRBJ2-2	CASSVEGRELFF	TGCGCCAGCAGTGTGGAGGGCAGGGAGCTGTTTTTT
NA	NA	TRBV5-1	TRBJ2-7	CASSSRPFYEQYF	TGCGCCAGCAGCTCCCGACCCTTTTACGAGCAGTACTTC
NA	TRBD1	TRBV18	TRBJ1-2	CATRQGLYGYTF	TGTGCCACCCGACAGGGGCTATATGGCTACACCTTC
NA	NA	TRBV6-1	TRBJ1-3	CASSEGTSGNTIYF	TGTGCCAGCAGTGAAGGGACCTCTGGAAACACCATATATTTT
NA	TRBD1	TRBV7-2	TRBJ1-6	CASSPQQGGGSPLHF	TGTGCCAGCAGCCCTCAACAGGGGGGGGGTTCACCCCTCCACTTT
NA	NA	TRBV19	TRBJ1-6	CASSIVGGISSYNSPLHF	TGTGCCAGTAGTATAGTAGGCGGGATCAGCTCCTATAATTCACCCCTCCACTTT
NA	TRBD1	TRBV7-8	TRBJ1-6	CASSSGDRGFNSPLHF	TGTGCCAGCAGCTCCGGGGACAGGGGGTTTAATTCACCCCTCCACTTT
NA	NA	TRBV29-1	TRBJ1-2	CSGWDTNYGYTF	TGCAGCGGCTGGGACACCAACTATGGCTACACCTTC
NA	NA	TRBV20-1	TRBJ1-2	CSASHTGQNYGYTF	TGCAGTGCTAGTCACACAGGACAAAACTATGGCTACACCTTC
NA	NA	TRBV2	TRBJ2-1	CASSILPPNEQFF	TGTGCCAGCAGCATCCTTCCCCCCAATGAGCAGTTCTTC
NA	NA	TRBV18	TRBJ1-1	CASSPGLSYSKNTEAFF	TGTGCCAGCTCACCGGGACTTTCTTACAGCAAGAACACTGAAGCTTTCTTT
NA	NA	TRBV11-2	TRBJ2-5	CASSQAGSGETQYF	TGTGCCAGCAGCCAAGCAGGGTCGGGAGAGACCCAGTACTTC
NA	NA	TRBV7-8	TRBJ1-2	CASSPDSNYGYTF	TGTGCCAGCAGCCCCGACAGTAACTATGGCTACACCTTC
NA	TRBD1	TRBV6-5	TRBJ1-2	CASSYSGTAMGYTF	TGTGCCAGCAGTTACTCCGGGACAGCTATGGGCTACACCTTC
NA	NA	TRBV6-6	TRBJ1-5	CASSRGSRYSNQPQHF	TGTGCCAGCAGCCGGGGTTCGCGTTATAGCAATCAGCCCCAGCATTTT
NA	NA	TRBV12-5	TRBJ1-5	CAIRGRGGNQPQHF	TGTGCTATCAGGGGCAGGGGAGGCAATCAGCCCCAGCATTTT
NA	NA	TRBV7-6	TRBJ2-1	CASSLAQRPLGGRSSEQFF	TGTGCCAGCAGCTTAGCGCAACGCCCTTTGGGGGGCCGGTCTAGTGAGCAGTTCTTC
NA	NA	TRBV2	TRBJ1-2	CASSTGGMGYGYTF	TGTGCCAGCAGCACGGGGGGAATGGGATATGGCTACACCTTC
NA	NA	TRBV29-1	TRBJ1-2	CSVVGGDGYGYTF	TGCAGCGTTGTCGGGGGGGACGGCTATGGCTACACCTTC
NA	NA	TRBV11-2	TRBJ1-2	CASSLGSPQRYGYTF	TGTGCCAGCAGCTTAGGTTCGCCCCAACGGTATGGCTACACCTTC
NA	TRBD1	TRBV9	TRBJ1-6	CASSGPGQGNSPLHF	TGTGCCAGCAGCGGGCCGGGACAGGGCAATTCACCCCTCCACTTT
NA	NA	TRBV30	TRBJ1-1	CAWRILGWTEAFF	TGTGCCTGGAGGATCTTAGGATGGACTGAAGCTTTCTTT
NA	NA	TRBV19	TRBJ2-4	CASTSWYGKNIQYF	TGTGCCTCTACATCATGGTATGGCAAAAACATTCAGTACTTC
once	TRBD2	TRBV19	TRBJ2-7	CASSMGTSGGYEQYF	TGTGCCAGTAGTATGGGGACTAGCGGGGGCTACGAGCAGTACTTC
NA	NA	TRBV11-2	TRBJ2-3	CASSHLVGSSTDTQYF	TGTGCCAGCAGCCACCTGGTCGGGAGTTCCACAGATACGCAGTATTTT
NA	TRBD2	TRBV7-8	TRBJ2-1	CASSLARPRRGGYNEQFF	TGTGCCAGCAGCTTAGCCCGGCCCCGGCGGGGGGGTTACAATGAGCAGTTCTTC
NA	NA	TRBV5-6	TRBJ1-5	CASSFGFSNQPQHF	TGTGCCAGCAGCTTTGGCTTTAGCAATCAGCCCCAGCATTTT